The next 26 T cell receptor beta chains were all read from a single sample in a study of T cells in Graves' hyperthyroidism and ophthalmopathy. Amplification yielded TCR beta CDR3 regions, with RNA transcripts as the source. Primed by the HTBI set, a first-round RT-PCR was run on the TCR CDR3. TCRdb ran MiXCR on the multiplex PCR reads and lists one entry per CDR3 protein. In the table there are 350,000 to 400,000 distinct CDR3 sequences, approximately 17% of which are singletons. Source material: blood. These receptors came from a man in his late teens or twenties with Graves' ophthalmopathy.

This chain connects TRBV19 to TRBJ1-2, with 9 bases fitting TRBD1. The germline CDR1 and CDR2 sequences are LNHDA and SQIVND (reference sequence). This CDR3 contains 13 residues. V dropped 3 bases and J dropped 8; count of bases not matched to a gene: 4. The CDR3 is CASSIRTGEGYTF. CDR3 nucleotide sequence: TGTGCCAGTAGTATCCGGACAGGGGAAGGCTACACCTTC.

This sequence joins TRBV18 and TRBJ1-6; TRBD1 agrees at 7 bases. CDR3 length: 15 amino acids. The V and J ends lost 3 bases and 8 bases, in that order; junction bases with no gene match: 7. Per germline, CDR1 KGHSH and CDR2 LQKENI. CDR3 protein: CASSPGQVRDSPLHF. DNA of the CDR3: TGTGCCAGCTCACCCGGACAGGTCCGGGATTCACCCCTCCACTTT.

The gene calls are TRBV7-9 and TRBJ2-2; D uncertain. The CDR3 runs 13 residues. Germline CDR1 is SEHNR and CDR2 is FQNEAQ (reference sequence). Trimming removed 3 bases from V and 3 bases from J, with 5 bases in between. Here the CDR3 DNA reads TGTGCCAGCAGCTTCCGCGACACCGGGGAGCTGTTTTTT. It yields the protein CASSFRDTGELFF.

About this clonotype: A much bigger clone sits one base away, suggesting this may be a read error. The CDR3 DNA reads TGCAGTGCTAGAGACCAAAGGACTAGTCTCGAGGCCCAGTACTTC. Translation gives CSARDQRTSLEAQYF. This rearrangement joins TRBV20-1 to TRBJ2-5; 7 bases are a match to TRBD2. V gave up 0 bases and J gave up 9 bases; unmatched junction bases: 13. The germline CDR1 and CDR2 sequences are DFQATT and SNEGSKA (reference sequence). The CDR3 is made up of 15 amino acids.

The sample holds a few counts of this clonotype. The rearrangement links TRBV6-1 to TRBJ2-3; D is unresolved. This CDR3 spans 12 amino acids. V was cut by 9 bases and J by 2 bases, with 9 bases left in between. CDR1 MNHNS and CDR2 SASEGT come from the germline V gene. In nucleotides, the CDR3 is TGTGCCAGTAGGAGACCCACAGATACGCAGTATTTT. Translation: CASRRPTDTQYF.

This clonotype appeared a single time. The chain has TRBV10-2 and TRBJ1-2; 7 positions agree with TRBD1. V was pared by 4 bases and J by 7 bases, with 12 bases of the junction left unmatched. This CDR3 region has 15 residues. CDR1 WSHSY and CDR2 SAAADI come from the germline V gene. CDR3 sequence reads: CASSVPEEGASGYTF. CDR3 nucleotide sequence: TGCGCCAGCAGTGTACCCGAGGAGGGGGCGAGTGGCTACACCTTC.

The rearrangement uses TRBV12-3 or TRBV12-4 and TRBJ2-2, with 7 bases matching TRBD1. The ends lost 9 bases at V and 5 bases at J; junction bases unmatched: 9. This CDR3 is 14 amino acids long. This CDR3 reads CASLYRGGTGELFF. The CDR3 region has the DNA TGTGCCAGTCTATACAGGGGTGGGACCGGGGAGCTGTTTTTT.

A note on this clonotype: Just one base apart from a much larger clone, this may be a read error. Since the CDR3 does not end with the conserved phenylalanine or tryptophan, this likely comes from a read error. This chain joins TRBV2 and TRBJ2-1; D gene uncertain. Trimming took off 8 bases at V and 0 bases at J, with 5 bases between the two ends. Germline V gene sequence: CDR1 SNHLY, CDR2 FYNNEI. CDR3 length: 12 amino acids. The CDR3 DNA reads TGTGCCAGCGGCCGCTCCTACAATGAGCAGTTCTCC. Translation: CASGRSYNEQFS.

This clonotype has ten or more counts. The genes are TRBV6-1 and TRBJ2-7; 10 bases match TRBD1. Looked up from germline, CDR1 is MNHNS and CDR2 is SASEGT. The CDR3 has 15 amino acids. V shed 6 bases and J 2 bases; nucleotides not matched to a gene: 7. The CDR3 loop is CASRSDRGLPYEQYF. Here the CDR3 DNA reads TGTGCCAGCAGATCCGACAGGGGGCTCCCCTACGAGCAGTACTTC.

CDR3 coding DNA: TGTGCCAGCAGCGTAGGGGGGGGGCCTGGAGAGACCCAGTACTTC. Protein sequence: CASSVGGGPGETQYF. This chain connects TRBV9 to TRBJ2-5, with a tentative D call TRBD2 (7 bases). The CDR3 is 15 amino acids. Trimming cost V 0 bases and J 4 bases, with 13 bases left between them. CDR1 and CDR2 (germline): SGDLS, YYNGEE.

The gene calls are TRBV19 and TRBJ1-5; D gene uncertain. This CDR3 region has 13 residues. The V gene lost 9 bases and the J gene lost 9 bases, with 18 bases spanning the gap. Germline-derived CDR1 and CDR2 are LNHDA and SQIVND (reference sequence). The CDR3 DNA reads as TGTGCCAGCCATTCAGCGGCGCTTCGGCCCCAGCATTTT. This codes for CASHSAALRPQHF. Full variable domain (missing parts from reference TRBV19 and TRBJ1-5): DGGITQSPKYLFRKEGQNVTLSCEQNLNHDAMYWYRQDPGQGLRLIYYSQIVNDFQKGDIAEGYSVSREKKESFPLTVTSAQKNPTAFYLCASHSAALRPQHFGDGTRLSIL.

In this sample, this clonotype turned up many times. This chain's CDR3 is CASSERGSTDTQYF. CDR3 sequence (DNA): TGTGCCAGCAGTGAACGGGGGTCGACAGATACGCAGTATTTT. The rearrangement joins TRBV6-4 to TRBJ2-3, with TRBD2 as a possible D gene (6 bases). The CDR3 totals 14 residues. Looked up from germline, CDR1 is MRHNA and CDR2 is SNTAGT. The V gene lost 3 bases and the J gene lost 3 bases, with 10 bases spanning the gap.

This clonotype turned up a few times. The chain has TRBV6-2 or TRBV6-3 and TRBJ2-5; 8 bases map to TRBD2. Looked up from germline, CDR1 is MNHEY and CDR2 is SVGEGT. Germline trimming cut 0 bases from V and 5 bases from J; bases unmatched to any gene: 5. The CDR3 spans 15 residues. The CDR3 is CASSYSTGGRETQYF. The DNA for the CDR3 is TGTGCCAGCAGTTACTCGACGGGGGGGCGTGAGACCCAGTACTTC.

This clonotype has a count of ten or more. This chain uses TRBV28 with TRBJ1-5; 7 bases are shared with TRBD1. The CDR3 contains 17 residues. V gave up 3 bases and J gave up 0 bases; unmatched junction bases: 8. CDR1 and CDR2 from the germline V gene are MDHEN and SYDVKM. The CDR3 sequence is CASSFSLDRASNQPQHF. The CDR3 coding sequence is TGTGCCAGCAGTTTTAGCCTCGACAGGGCTAGCAATCAGCCCCAGCATTTT.

This clonotype showed up many times. V and J are TRBV9 and TRBJ1-3; no definite D call. The CDR3 has 14 amino acids. V shed 1 base and J shed 0 bases, with 5 bases lying between them. Per germline, CDR1 SGDLS and CDR2 YYNGEE. CDR3 in DNA: TGTGCCAGCAGCGTACACCACTCTGGAAACACCATATATTTT. Translating it yields CASSVHHSGNTIYF.

A remark on this clonotype: A read error is possible here, since a much larger clone lies one base away. In DNA, the CDR3 is TGTGCCAGCCCCCCCCCGGGGGGTTATGTAGCTTTCTTT. Protein product: CASPPPGGYVAFF. The rearrangement uses TRBV5-6 and TRBJ1-1; possibly TRBD1 for D (5 bases). Per the germline V gene, CDR1 is SGHDT and CDR2 is YYEEEE. This CDR3 contains 13 residues. V was trimmed by 7 bases and J by 10 bases, leaving 20 bases between them.

This clonotype occurred a few times. The chain employs TRBV6-2 or TRBV6-3 and TRBJ2-5; 9 nucleotides line up with TRBD2. The CDR3 length is 12 residues. CDR1 MNHEY and CDR2 SVGEGT come from the germline V gene. After removal of 6 bases from V and 12 bases from J, the junction contained 8 bases not matched to a gene. The CDR3 here is CASSWTSVREYF. The CDR3 nucleotides read TGTGCCAGCAGCTGGACTAGCGTCCGGGAGTACTTC.

This clonotype was found many times. The rearrangement links TRBV12-3 or TRBV12-4 to TRBJ2-4, with 7 positions matching TRBD1. The length of the CDR3 is 16 residues. J gave up 0 bases and V 6 bases, and 8 bases lay outside the gene matches. This CDR3 reads CASSDGDSLAKNIQYF. CDR3 sequence (DNA): TGTGCCAGCAGCGACGGGGACAGCCTAGCCAAAAACATTCAGTACTTC.

There are a few counts of this clonotype. The chain is built from TRBV20-1 and TRBJ1-2, with D uncertain. CDR1 and CDR2 from the germline V gene are DFQATT and SNEGSKA (reference sequence). This CDR3 is built from 15 residues. Trimming left V 6 bases short and J 0 bases short, with 17 bases between. This chain's CDR3 is CSALPVGQTNYGYTF. CDR3 nucleotide sequence: TGCAGTGCCCTGCCTGTTGGGCAGACTAACTATGGCTACACCTTC.

The table lists this clonotype with many counts. The rearrangement links TRBV24-1 to TRBJ2-5; D is ambiguous. Trimming pared 3 bases from V and 1 base from J, leaving 8 bases between. The CDR3 extends over 14 amino acids. CDR1 and CDR2 from the germline V gene are KGHDR and SFDVKD. The CDR3: CATSDPGLQETQYF. The DNA of the CDR3 is TGTGCCACCAGTGATCCGGGCCTCCAAGAGACCCAGTACTTC.

This clonotype was seen repeatedly, ten times or more. The chain employs TRBV7-8 and TRBJ1-5; TRBD1 agrees at 7 bases. This CDR3 contains 14 residues. Germline V CDR1 and CDR2: SGHVS, FQNEAQ. With 5 bases clipped from V and 3 bases from J, the junction kept 4 bases outside the gene matches. CDR3 protein: CASSPGTVNQPQHF. CDR3 bases: TGTGCCAGCAGCCCCGGGACAGTCAATCAGCCCCAGCATTTT.

This clonotype was observed at least ten times. The rearrangement links TRBV11-2 to TRBJ1-2; TRBD1 might be the D (5 bases). Per germline, CDR1 SGHAT and CDR2 FQNNGV. The CDR3 covers 17 residues. Trimming left V 0 bases short and J 8 bases short, with 22 bases between. CDR3 in amino acids: CASSLDLGTPQSRGYTF. The CDR3 DNA is TGTGCCAGCAGCTTAGATCTTGGGACGCCCCAATCCCGCGGCTACACCTTC. The full variable domain, in which reference TRBV11-2 and TRBJ1-2 provide the parts outside the CDR3, is EAGVAQSPRYKIIEKRQSVAFWCNPISGHATLYWYQQILGQGPKLLIQFQNNGVVDDSQLPKDRFSAERLKGVDSTLKIQPAKLEDSAVYLCASSLDLGTPQSRGYTFGSGTRLTVV.

This clonotype was seen many times. The chain employs TRBV24-1 and TRBJ1-2; D is perhaps TRBD1 (5 bases). Germline V lookup: CDR1 KGHDR, CDR2 SFDVKD. Trimming removed 6 bases from V and 1 base from J, with 11 bases in between. The CDR3 spans 14 residues. The CDR3, as DNA: TGTGCCACCAGTTCCGGGACCCTTAACTATGGCTACACCTTC. Its translation: CATSSGTLNYGYTF.

The rearrangement links TRBV3-1 to TRBJ2-3, with 8 bases lining up with TRBD1. V lost 4 bases and J lost 2; bases outside the gene matches: 2. CDR1 is LGHDT and CDR2 is YNNKEL in the germline V gene (reference sequence). The length of the CDR3 is 14 residues. For the CDR3, the DNA is TGTGCCAGCAGCCGGGGACAGGACACAGATACGCAGTATTTT. This sequence encodes CASSRGQDTDTQYF.

This clonotype was counted only a few times. The rearrangement uses TRBV7-2 and TRBJ1-6; 10 bases fit TRBD1. This CDR3 region has 18 residues. The germline V gene has CDR1 SGHTA and CDR2 FQGNSA. Germline trimming cut 3 bases from V and 5 bases from J; bases unmatched to any gene: 10. The CDR3 is CASSLGPGQGTDNSPLHF. CDR3 DNA: TGTGCCAGCAGCTTGGGCCCGGGACAGGGGACAGATAATTCACCCCTCCACTTT. The full variable domain, rest sourced from reference TRBV7-2 and TRBJ1-6, is GAGVSQSPSNKVTEKGKDVELRCDPISGHTALYWYRQSLGQGLEFLIYFQGNSAPDKSGLPSDRFSAERTGGSVSTLTIQRTQQEDSAVYLCASSLGPGQGTDNSPLHFGNGTRLTVT.

Only a few counts were recorded for this clonotype. This chain links TRBV6-1 with TRBJ1-1; perhaps TRBD1 as D (6 bases). Per germline, CDR1 MNHNS and CDR2 SASEGT. Trimming took 7 bases from V and 10 from J, leaving 22 bases between them. CDR3 length: 14 residues. CDR3 residues: CASTPPVQGSGAFF. CDR3 sequence (DNA): TGTGCCAGCACCCCTCCAGTCCAGGGGAGTGGAGCTTTCTTT.